These T cell receptor beta chains were read from a single sample in a study of blood T cell repertoires in COVID-19. The protocol was immunoSEQ multiplex PCR, while the TCRdb copy is restricted to in-frame clones and leaves out a portion. This table has around 250,000 clones, about 80% appearing once. The specimen sequenced was PBMCs or T cells enriched from blood (not recorded which). These receptors were taken from a man in his forties or fifties who had recovered from COVID-19. The CDR3 runs from the conserved cysteine through the conserved F or W. Fields, in order: CDR3 length, clone size, V gene, J gene, D gene, CDR3 DNA, CDR3 protein. D genes are given only for firm matches. Clone size is given for some rows only: seen once, a few or many times, or a class if the clone is expanded.

13,NA,TRBV11-2,TRBJ2-3,NA,TGTGCCAGCAGCTTATCCAGGACAGATACGCAGTATTTT,CASSLSRTDTQYF
14,NA,TRBV3-1/TRBV3-2,TRBJ1-2,TRBD1,TGTGCCAGCAGCCCCGGGACAGCTAACTATGGCTACACCTTC,CASSPGTANYGYTF
13,NA,TRBV20-1,TRBJ2-3,TRBD2,TGCAGTGCTAGTGGAGCGGGAGACGATACGCAGTATTTT,CSASGAGDDTQYF
14,NA,TRBV7-9,TRBJ1-4,NA,TGTGCCAGCAGCTCCACAGGGTTTATTGAAAAACTGTTTTTT,CASSSTGFIEKLFF
15,NA,TRBV6-5,TRBJ2-7,TRBD1,TGTGCCAGCAGTTACGTGACAGGGGGAGTCTACGAGCAGTACTTC,CASSYVTGGVYEQYF
15,NA,TRBV2,TRBJ2-3,NA,TGTGCCAGCAGTGATCAGAATGAGGATTTCGATACGCAGTATTTT,CASSDQNEDFDTQYF
11,NA,TRBV28,TRBJ2-7,NA,TGTGCCAGCAGTCTCAGTGGCGAGCAGTACTTC,CASSLSGEQYF
15,NA,TRBV4-1,TRBJ1-2,NA,TGCGCCAGCAGCCAAGACTCGAAACAGTACTATGGCTACACCTTC,CASSQDSKQYYGYTF
16,once,TRBV4-1,TRBJ2-2,TRBD1,TGCGCCAGCAGCCACCGACAGGGATTAAGCACCGGGGAGCTGTTTTTT,CASSHRQGLSTGELFF
15,NA,TRBV25-1,TRBJ1-2,NA,TGTGCCAGCAGTGAATATAGGGCAGGGAATGATGGCTACACCTTC,CASSEYRAGNDGYTF
14,few,TRBV4-3,TRBJ1-2,TRBD1,TGCGCCAGCAGCCAAGGGACAGGTTACTATGGCTACACCTTC,CASSQGTGYYGYTF
13,NA,TRBV18,TRBJ2-5,NA,TGTGCCAGCTCAGAACAGGGTTTCGAGACCCAGTACTTC,CASSEQGFETQYF
15,NA,TRBV6-5,TRBJ2-1,TRBD1,TGTGCCAGCAGTCCACAGGGGGAGATCTACAATGAGCAGTTCTTC,CASSPQGEIYNEQFF
13,NA,TRBV3-1/TRBV3-2,TRBJ1-1,NA,TGTGCCAGCAGCCCCGGGGGATCGGGTGAAGCTTTCTTT,CASSPGGSGEAFF
15,NA,TRBV7-2,TRBJ1-2,TRBD1,TGTGCCAGCAGATATACCGGGACAGGGGTCGTAGGCTACACCTTC,CASRYTGTGVVGYTF
15,NA,TRBV5-1,TRBJ1-3,TRBD1,TGCGCCAGCAGCTTGGGCGGGACAGATGGAAACACCATATATTTT,CASSLGGTDGNTIYF
15,NA,TRBV7-3,TRBJ2-5,TRBD2,TGTGCCAGCAGCCTCGTAGCGGGGGGAGAAGAGACCCAGTACTTC,CASSLVAGGEETQYF
12,NA,TRBV6-6,TRBJ1-1,NA,TGTGCCAGCATGGGGGGATTCACTGAAGCTTTCTTT,CASMGGFTEAFF
12,NA,TRBV20-1,TRBJ2-1,NA,TGCAGTGCTAGTTCCCGGGGGAATGAGCAGTTCTTC,CSASSRGNEQFF
14,NA,TRBV30,TRBJ1-6,TRBD1,TGTGCCTGGGGTACCGGGACAGAAGCCTCACCCCTCCACTTT,CAWGTGTEASPLHF
14,NA,TRBV10-3,TRBJ1-3,NA,TGTGCCATCAATGGGGAGGGCTTTGGAAACACCATATATTTT,CAINGEGFGNTIYF
13,NA,TRBV12-3/TRBV12-4,TRBJ2-7,NA,TGTGCCAGCAGTCCGGTGGGGGCGGTCGAGCAGTACTTC,CASSPVGAVEQYF
17,NA,TRBV30,TRBJ1-4,TRBD1,TGTGCCTGGAGCAAAAGACAGGGGTATGCAACTAATGAAAAACTGTTTTTT,CAWSKRQGYATNEKLFF
16,NA,TRBV12-5,TRBJ2-5,TRBD1,TGTGCTAGTGGTTTGGGAGACAGGGGTTCTCAAGAGACCCAGTACTTC,CASGLGDRGSQETQYF
13,NA,TRBV7-2,TRBJ2-2,NA,TGTGCCAGCAGCTTAGACGGGGGCGGGGAGCTGTTTTTT,CASSLDGGGELFF
13,NA,TRBV28,TRBJ1-3,NA,TGTGCCAGCAGTTTATGGCAGGGGAACACCATATATTTT,CASSLWQGNTIYF
14,NA,TRBV2,TRBJ1-2,TRBD1,TGTGCCAGCAGTGGACAGGGAAATCCCCATGGCTACACCTTC,CASSGQGNPHGYTF
15,NA,TRBV5-3,TRBJ1-1,NA,TGTGCCAGAAGCTCCTTCACTTACATGGCCGGGGAAGCTTTCTTT,CARSSFTYMAGEAFF